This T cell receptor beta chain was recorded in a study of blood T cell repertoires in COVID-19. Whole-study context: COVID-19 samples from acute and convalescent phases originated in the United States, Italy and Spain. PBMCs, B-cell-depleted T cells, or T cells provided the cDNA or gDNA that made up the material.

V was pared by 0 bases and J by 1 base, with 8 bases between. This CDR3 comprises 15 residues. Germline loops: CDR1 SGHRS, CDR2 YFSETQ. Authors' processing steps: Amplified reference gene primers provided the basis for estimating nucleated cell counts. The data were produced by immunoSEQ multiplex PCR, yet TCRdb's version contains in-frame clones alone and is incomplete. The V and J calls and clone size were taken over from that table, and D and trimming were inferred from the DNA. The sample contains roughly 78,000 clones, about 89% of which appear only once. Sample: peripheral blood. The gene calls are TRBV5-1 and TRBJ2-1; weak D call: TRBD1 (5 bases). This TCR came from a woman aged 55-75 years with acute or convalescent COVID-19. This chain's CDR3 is CASSLDQGSYNEQFF. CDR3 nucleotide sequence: TGCGCCAGCAGCTTGGATCAGGGTTCCTACAATGAGCAGTTCTTC.